What follows describes a single T cell receptor (beta chain). Antigen specificity is unknown. In germline, CDR1 is WSHSY, CDR2 SAAADI. J was trimmed by 4 bases and V by 7 bases; bases with no gene match: 2. The CDR3 spans 13 residues. The data were taken from a study of shared clonotypes between healthy human individuals. Study results and limitations: It was the non-shared clonotypes that had lower generation probabilities than clonotypes shared by all four donors.

Template for every sorted-subset replicate PCR totaled about 0.2 ug DNA, tens of thousands of T cell genomes. Sequencing was performed with immunoSEQ multiplex PCR; in TCRdb, only in-frame clones are kept and a portion is missing. The sample records over a million clones, 65% to 80% being singletons. Partitioning of CD4+ cells yielded a CD45RA+ naive subset and a CD45RA-negative memory subset. The sequencing input was memory CD4+ T cells sorted from blood. The subset: CD45RA-negative fraction. This sequence was found in a young man in good health. J is TRBJ2-2 and V is TRBV10-2, with TRBD2 matching 8 bases. The CDR3 nucleotides are TGCGCCAGCACCGGACTAGCCACCGGGGAGCTGTTTTTT. Its protein product is CASTGLATGELFF.